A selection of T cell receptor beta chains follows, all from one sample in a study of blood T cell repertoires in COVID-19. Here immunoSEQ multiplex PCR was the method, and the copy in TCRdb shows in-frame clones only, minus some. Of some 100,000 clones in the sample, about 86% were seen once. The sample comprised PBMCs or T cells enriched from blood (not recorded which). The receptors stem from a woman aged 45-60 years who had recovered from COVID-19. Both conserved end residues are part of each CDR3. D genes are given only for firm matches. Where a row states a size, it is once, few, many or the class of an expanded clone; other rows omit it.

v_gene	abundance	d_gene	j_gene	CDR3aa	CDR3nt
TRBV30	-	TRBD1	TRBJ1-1	CAQLGGGTEAFF	TGTGCCCAATTAGGGGGCGGCACTGAAGCTTTCTTT
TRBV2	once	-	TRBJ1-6	CASSEALIRPGQHF	TGTGCCAGCAGTGAAGCGCTTATCAGGCCAGGTCAGCACTTT
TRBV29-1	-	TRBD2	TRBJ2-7	CSVGSGRARYF	TGCAGCGTTGGAAGTGGGAGGGCCCGGTACTTC
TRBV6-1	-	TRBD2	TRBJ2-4	CASSERFAGDLAKNIQYF	TGTGCCAGCAGTGAAAGGTTCGCGGGAGACTTAGCCAAAAACATTCAGTACTTC
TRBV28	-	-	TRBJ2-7	CASSSLISYF	TGTGCCAGCAGCTCACTAATCTCCTACTTC
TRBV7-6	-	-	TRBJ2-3	CASSLKLTDTQYF	TGTGCCAGCAGCTTAAAACTGACAGATACGCAGTATTTT
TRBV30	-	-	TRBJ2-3	CAWRPTGGVADTQYF	TGTGCCTGGAGGCCCACCGGGGGTGTCGCAGATACGCAGTATTTT
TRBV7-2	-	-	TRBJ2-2	CASSSQGRSGELFF	TGTGCCAGCAGCTCACAGGGAAGGTCCGGGGAGCTGTTTTTT
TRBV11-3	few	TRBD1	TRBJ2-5	CASQGAGETQYF	TGTGCCTCGCAGGGGGCGGGAGAGACCCAGTACTTC
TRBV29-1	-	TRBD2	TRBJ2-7	CSVGTSGYEQYF	TGCAGCGTGGGGACTAGCGGCTACGAGCAGTACTTC
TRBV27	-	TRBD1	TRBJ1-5	CVSSLGTGGRNQPQHF	TGTGTCAGCAGTTTAGGGACAGGGGGGCGTAATCAGCCCCAGCATTTT
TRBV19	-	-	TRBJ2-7	CASSALQGRASYEQYF	TGTGCCAGTAGTGCCCTACAGGGAAGGGCCAGCTACGAGCAGTACTTC
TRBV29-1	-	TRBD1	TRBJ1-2	CSVTSDRGPSGYTF	TGCAGTGTCACTTCGGACAGGGGGCCTAGTGGCTACACCTTC
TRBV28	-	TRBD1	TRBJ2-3	CASSPGQGRTDTQYF	TGTGCCAGCAGCCCCGGACAGGGGAGGACAGATACGCAGTATTTT
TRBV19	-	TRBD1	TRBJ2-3	CASSRTGGVWDTQYF	TGTGCCAGTAGCCGGACAGGGGGAGTATGGGATACGCAGTATTTT
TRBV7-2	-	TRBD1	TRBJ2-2	CASNRDRLGELFF	TGTGCCAGCAATAGGGACAGGTTGGGGGAGCTGTTTTTT
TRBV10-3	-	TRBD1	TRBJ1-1	CAISEKGAFTEAFF	TGTGCCATCAGTGAAAAGGGGGCATTCACTGAAGCTTTCTTT
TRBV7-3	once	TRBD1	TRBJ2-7	CASSSRGIWTGEEQYF	TGTGCCAGCAGCTCAAGGGGGATTTGGACAGGGGAGGAGCAGTACTTC
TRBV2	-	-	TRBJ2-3	CASSEAQGSTDTQYF	TGTGCCAGCAGTGAGGCCCAGGGGTCCACAGATACGCAGTATTTT
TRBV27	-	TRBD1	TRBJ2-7	CASSTRQGVREQYF	TGTGCCAGCAGTACGAGACAGGGGGTCCGCGAGCAGTACTTC
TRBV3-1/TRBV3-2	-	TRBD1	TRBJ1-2	CASSSRQGHYGYTF	TGTGCCAGCAGCTCCCGACAGGGACACTATGGCTACACCTTC
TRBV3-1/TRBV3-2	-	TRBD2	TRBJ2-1	CASSRDLAGVNEQFF	TGTGCCAGCAGCCGAGATCTAGCGGGAGTAAATGAGCAGTTCTTC
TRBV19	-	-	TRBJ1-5	CASSNLGANQPQHF	TGTGCCAGTTCCAATTTGGGGGCCAATCAGCCCCAGCATTTT
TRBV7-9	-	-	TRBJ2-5	CASSQPGRRKKETQYF	TGTGCCAGCAGCCAACCGGGGAGGCGGAAAAAAGAGACCCAGTACTTC
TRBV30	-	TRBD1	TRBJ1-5	CAWSSGTGTTSQPQHF	TGTGCCTGGAGTTCCGGGACAGGGACGACAAGTCAGCCCCAGCATTTT
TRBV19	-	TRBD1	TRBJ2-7	CASRPRGQGDEQYF	TGTGCCAGTAGGCCTCGGGGACAGGGTGACGAGCAGTACTTC
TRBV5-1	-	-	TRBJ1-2	CASSYLAQNYGYTF	TGCGCCAGCAGCTACCTGGCACAGAACTATGGCTACACCTTC
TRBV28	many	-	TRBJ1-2	CASRETGRNYGYTF	TGTGCCAGCAGGGAGACTGGGAGAAACTATGGCTACACCTTC
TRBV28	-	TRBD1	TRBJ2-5	CASSRRTGTQETQYF	TGTGCCAGCAGCCGCCGGACAGGGACTCAAGAGACCCAGTACTTC
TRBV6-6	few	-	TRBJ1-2	CASRPPSGEGGYTF	TGTGCCAGCAGACCACCATCAGGGGAAGGTGGCTACACCTTC
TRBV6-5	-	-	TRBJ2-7	CASTGVVYEQYF	TGTGCCAGCACAGGGGTCGTCTACGAGCAGTACTTC
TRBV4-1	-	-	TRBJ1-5	CASSHRTESNQPQHF	TGCGCCAGCAGCCACAGGACAGAGAGCAATCAGCCCCAGCATTTT
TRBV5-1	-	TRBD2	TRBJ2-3	CASSSGLAGGFDTQYF	TGCGCCAGCAGCTCGGGACTAGCGGGAGGATTTGATACGCAGTATTTT
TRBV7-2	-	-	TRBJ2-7	CASSPRTDSSYEQYF	TGTGCCAGCAGCCCCAGGACAGATAGCTCCTACGAGCAGTACTTC
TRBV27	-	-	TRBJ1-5	CASSSTGRNQPQHF	TGTGCCAGCAGTTCTACAGGCAGAAATCAGCCCCAGCATTTT
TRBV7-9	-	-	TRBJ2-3	CASSTSTDTQYF	TGTGCCAGCAGTACTTCCACAGATACGCAGTATTTT
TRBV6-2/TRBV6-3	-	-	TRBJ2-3	CASSRGSQGTDTQYF	TGTGCCAGCAGTAGGGGATCCCAGGGTACAGATACGCAGTATTTT
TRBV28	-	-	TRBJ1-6	CASSPRQGISPLHF	TGTGCCAGCAGTCCCCGCCAGGGAATTTCACCCCTCCACTTT
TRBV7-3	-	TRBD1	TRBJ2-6	CASSAQTGAGANVLTF	TGTGCCAGCAGCGCCCAGACAGGGGCTGGGGCCAACGTCCTGACTTTC
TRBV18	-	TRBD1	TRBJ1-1	CASSSETGMDTEAFF	TGTGCCAGCTCATCCGAGACAGGGATGGACACTGAAGCTTTCTTT
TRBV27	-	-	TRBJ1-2	CASSLSGARGYTF	TGTGCCAGCAGTTTATCAGGGGCGAGAGGCTACACCTTC
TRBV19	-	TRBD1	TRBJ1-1	CASRTGSDTEAFF	TGTGCCAGTAGGACAGGGTCGGACACTGAAGCTTTCTTT
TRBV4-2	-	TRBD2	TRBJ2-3	CASSQDVLAGEFTQYF	TGTGCCAGCAGCCAAGACGTCCTAGCGGGGGAGTTTACGCAGTATTTT
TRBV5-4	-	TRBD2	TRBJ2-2	CASSSGTTYTGELFF	TGTGCCAGCAGCTCCGGGACTACCTACACCGGGGAGCTGTTTTTT
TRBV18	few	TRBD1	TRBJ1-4	CASSPRQGADEKLFF	TGTGCCAGCTCACCTAGACAGGGTGCAGATGAAAAACTGTTTTTT
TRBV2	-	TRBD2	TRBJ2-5	CATRGTSGGYGTQYF	TGTGCGACCAGAGGGACTAGCGGGGGGTACGGGACCCAGTACTTC
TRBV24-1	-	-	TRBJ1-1	CATSAPRGTEAFF	TGTGCCACCAGTGCTCCGCGGGGCACTGAAGCTTTCTTT
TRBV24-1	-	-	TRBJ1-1	CATSEWGAEAFF	TGTGCCACCAGTGAGTGGGGAGCTGAAGCTTTCTTT
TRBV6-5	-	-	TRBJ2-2	CASSYPRTGELFF	TGTGCCAGCAGTTACCCTCGTACCGGGGAGCTGTTTTTT
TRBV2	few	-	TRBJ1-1	CASSPAGRAEAFF	TGTGCCAGCAGTCCGGCGGGGAGGGCTGAAGCTTTCTTT
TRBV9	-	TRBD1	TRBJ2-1	CASSVDWDRSYNEQFF	TGTGCCAGCAGCGTAGATTGGGACAGAAGTTACAATGAGCAGTTCTTC